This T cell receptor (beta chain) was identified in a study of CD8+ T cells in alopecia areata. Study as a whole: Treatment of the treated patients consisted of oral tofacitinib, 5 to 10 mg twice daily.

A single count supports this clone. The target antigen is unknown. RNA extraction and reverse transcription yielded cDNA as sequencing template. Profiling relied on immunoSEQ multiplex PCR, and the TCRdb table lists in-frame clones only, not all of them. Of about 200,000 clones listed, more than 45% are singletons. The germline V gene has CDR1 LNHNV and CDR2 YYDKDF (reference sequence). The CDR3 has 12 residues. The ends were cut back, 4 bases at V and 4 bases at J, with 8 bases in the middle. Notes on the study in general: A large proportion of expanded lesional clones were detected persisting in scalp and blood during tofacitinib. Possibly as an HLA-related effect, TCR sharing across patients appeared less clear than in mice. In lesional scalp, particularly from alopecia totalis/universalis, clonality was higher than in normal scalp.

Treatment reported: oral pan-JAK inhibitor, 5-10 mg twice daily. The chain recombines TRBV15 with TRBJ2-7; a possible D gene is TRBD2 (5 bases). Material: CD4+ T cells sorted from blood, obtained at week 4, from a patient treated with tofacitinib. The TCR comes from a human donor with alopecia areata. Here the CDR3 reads CATSKGEYEQYF. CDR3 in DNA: TGTGCCACCAGCAAGGGAGAGTACGAGCAGTACTTC.